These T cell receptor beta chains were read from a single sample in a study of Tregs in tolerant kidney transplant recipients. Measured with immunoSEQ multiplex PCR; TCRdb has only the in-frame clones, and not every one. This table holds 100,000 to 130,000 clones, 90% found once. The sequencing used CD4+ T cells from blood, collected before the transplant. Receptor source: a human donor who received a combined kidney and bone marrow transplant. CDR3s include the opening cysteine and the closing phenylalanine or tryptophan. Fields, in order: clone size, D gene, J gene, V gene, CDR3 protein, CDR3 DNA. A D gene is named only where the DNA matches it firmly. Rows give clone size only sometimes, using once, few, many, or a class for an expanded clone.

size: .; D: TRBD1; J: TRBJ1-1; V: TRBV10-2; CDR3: CASSEPGTGGTEAFF; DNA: TGCGCCAGCAGTGAGCCCGGGACAGGGGGCACTGAAGCTTTCTTT
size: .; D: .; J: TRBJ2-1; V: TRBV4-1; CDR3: CASSQREDSNEQFF; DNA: TGCGCCAGCAGCCAACGGGAGGACAGTAATGAGCAGTTCTTC
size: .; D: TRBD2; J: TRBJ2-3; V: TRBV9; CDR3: CASSEDWASGGQDTQYF; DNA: TGTGCCAGCAGCGAGGACTGGGCTAGCGGGGGACAAGATACGCAGTATTTT
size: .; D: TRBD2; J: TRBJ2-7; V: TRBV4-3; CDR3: CASSQEALAGFYEQYF; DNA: TGCGCCAGCAGCCAAGAGGCCCTAGCGGGATTTTACGAGCAGTACTTC
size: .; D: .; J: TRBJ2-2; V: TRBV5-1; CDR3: CASGPDRGKVAGELFF; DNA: TGCGCCAGCGGGCCCGATAGGGGAAAAGTCGCCGGGGAGCTGTTTTTT
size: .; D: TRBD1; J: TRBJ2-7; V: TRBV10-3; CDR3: CAISDAVQGPEQYF; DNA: TGTGCCATCAGTGATGCCGTACAGGGGCCCGAGCAGTACTTC
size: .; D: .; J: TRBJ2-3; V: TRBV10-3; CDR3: CAISGTAGGQIVQYF; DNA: TGTGCCATCAGTGGGACAGCCGGGGGGCAGATCGTGCAGTATTTT
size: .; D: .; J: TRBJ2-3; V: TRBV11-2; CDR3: CASSLVAYGFSTDTQYF; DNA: TGTGCCAGCAGCTTAGTAGCTTACGGCTTTAGCACAGATACGCAGTATTTT
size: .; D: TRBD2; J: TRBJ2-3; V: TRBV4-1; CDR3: CASSQEGAGGTDTQYF; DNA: TGCGCCAGCAGCCAAGAGGGAGCGGGGGGCACAGATACGCAGTATTTT
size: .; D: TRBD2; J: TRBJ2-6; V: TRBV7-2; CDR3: CASSSGLAGDSGANVLTF; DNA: TGTGCCAGCAGTTCCGGACTAGCGGGGGACTCTGGGGCCAACGTCCTGACTTTC
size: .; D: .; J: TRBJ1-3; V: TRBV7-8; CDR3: CASSLDWRTGNTIYF; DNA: TGTGCCAGCAGCTTAGACTGGAGGACTGGAAACACCATATATTTT
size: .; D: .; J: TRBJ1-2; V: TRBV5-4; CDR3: CASSFYLTSYGYTF; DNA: TGTGCCAGCAGCTTCTATCTCACCTCCTATGGCTACACCTTC
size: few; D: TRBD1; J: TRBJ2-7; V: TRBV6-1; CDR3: CASSDQPYRGSTYEQYF; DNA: TGTGCCAGCAGTGACCAACCATACAGGGGCTCCACCTACGAGCAGTACTTC
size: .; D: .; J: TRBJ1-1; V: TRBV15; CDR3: CATSREGGPVNTEAFF; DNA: TGTGCCACCAGCAGAGAAGGAGGCCCGGTGAACACTGAAGCTTTCTTT
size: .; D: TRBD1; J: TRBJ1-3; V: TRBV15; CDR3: CATSRGQGWNTIYF; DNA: TGTGCCACCAGCAGAGGACAGGGATGGAACACCATATATTTT
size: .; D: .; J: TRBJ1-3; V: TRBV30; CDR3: CAWSVRKGPGNTIYF; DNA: TGTGCCTGGAGTGTACGTAAGGGGCCTGGAAACACCATATATTTT
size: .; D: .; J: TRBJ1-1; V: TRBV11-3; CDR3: CASSSNGGEAFF; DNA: TGTGCCAGCAGCTCGAACGGGGGAGAAGCTTTCTTT
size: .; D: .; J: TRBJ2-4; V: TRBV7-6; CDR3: CASSPGTQNIQYF; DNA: TGTGCCAGCAGCCCCGGGACACAAAACATTCAGTACTTC
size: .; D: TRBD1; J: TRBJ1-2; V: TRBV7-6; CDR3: CASSLKSPGQGGSYTF; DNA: TGTGCCAGCAGCCTGAAGAGCCCGGGACAGGGGGGGTCCTACACCTTC
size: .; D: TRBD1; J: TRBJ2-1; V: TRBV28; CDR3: CASSLGAGTGQFF; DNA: TGTGCCAGCAGTTTAGGCGCCGGGACAGGGCAGTTCTTC
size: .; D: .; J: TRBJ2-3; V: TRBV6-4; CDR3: CASSVETSSDTQYF; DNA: TGTGCCAGCAGTGTCGAAACTAGCTCGGATACGCAGTATTTT
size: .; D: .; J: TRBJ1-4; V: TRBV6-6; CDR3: CASRAETVLNEKLFF; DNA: TGTGCCAGCAGGGCCGAGACAGTCCTTAATGAAAAACTGTTTTTT